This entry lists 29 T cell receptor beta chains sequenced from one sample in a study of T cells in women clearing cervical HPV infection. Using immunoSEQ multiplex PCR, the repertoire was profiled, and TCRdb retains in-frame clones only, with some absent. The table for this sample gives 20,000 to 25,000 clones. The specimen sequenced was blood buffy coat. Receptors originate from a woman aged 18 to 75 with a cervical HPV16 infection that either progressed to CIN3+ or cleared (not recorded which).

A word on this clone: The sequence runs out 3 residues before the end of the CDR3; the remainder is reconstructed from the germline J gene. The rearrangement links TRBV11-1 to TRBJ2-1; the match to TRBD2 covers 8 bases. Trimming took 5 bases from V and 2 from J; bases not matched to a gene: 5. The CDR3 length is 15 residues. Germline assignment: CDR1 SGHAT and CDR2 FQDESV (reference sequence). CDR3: CASSPAGATYNEQFF. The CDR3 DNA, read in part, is TGTGCCAGCAGCCCAGCGGGGGCGACCTACAATGAG.

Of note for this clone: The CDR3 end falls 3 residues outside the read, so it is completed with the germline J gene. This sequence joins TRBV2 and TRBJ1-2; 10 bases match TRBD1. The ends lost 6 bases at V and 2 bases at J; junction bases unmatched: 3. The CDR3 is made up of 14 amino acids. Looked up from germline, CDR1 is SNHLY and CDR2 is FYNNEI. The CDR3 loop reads CASRRTGGNYGYTF. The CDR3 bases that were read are TGTGCCAGCAGACGGACAGGGGGAAACTATGGC. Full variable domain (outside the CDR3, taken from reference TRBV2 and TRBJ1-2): EPEVTQTPSHQVTQMGQEVILRCVPISNHLYFYWYRQILGQKVEFLVSFYNNEISEKSEIFDDQFSVERPDGSNFTLKIRSTKLEDSAMYFCASRRTGGNYGYTFGSGTRLTVV.

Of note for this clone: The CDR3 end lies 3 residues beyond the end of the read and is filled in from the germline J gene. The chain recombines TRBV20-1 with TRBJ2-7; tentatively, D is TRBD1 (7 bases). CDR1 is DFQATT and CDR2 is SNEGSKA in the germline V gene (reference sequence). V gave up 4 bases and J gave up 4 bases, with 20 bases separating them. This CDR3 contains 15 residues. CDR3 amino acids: CSAINTGASVYEQYF. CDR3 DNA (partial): TGCAGTGCTATCAACACAGGGGCTAGCGTATACGAG.

The covered CDR3 bases are TGTGCCAGCAGTCCCATGGGGGGGGCAAACAATGAG. Translation gives CASSPMGGANNE. From start to end, the CDR3 is CASSPMGGANNEQFF. J is TRBJ2-1 and V is TRBV6-4, with D perhaps TRBD2 (7 bases). The read halts 3 residues ahead of the CDR3 end, with the missing end drawn from the germline J gene. Deletions cut 5 bases from V and 5 bases from J, with 16 bases between. The CDR3 runs to 15 residues. Germline lookup yields CDR1 MRHNA and CDR2 SNTAGT.

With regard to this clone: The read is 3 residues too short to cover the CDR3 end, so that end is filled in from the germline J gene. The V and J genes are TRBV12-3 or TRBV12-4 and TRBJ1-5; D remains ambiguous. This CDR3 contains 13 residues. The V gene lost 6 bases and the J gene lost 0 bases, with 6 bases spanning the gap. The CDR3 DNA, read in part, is TGTGCCAGCAGATCCGTTAGCAATCAGCCC. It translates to CASRSVSNQP. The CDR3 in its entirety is CASRSVSNQPQHF.

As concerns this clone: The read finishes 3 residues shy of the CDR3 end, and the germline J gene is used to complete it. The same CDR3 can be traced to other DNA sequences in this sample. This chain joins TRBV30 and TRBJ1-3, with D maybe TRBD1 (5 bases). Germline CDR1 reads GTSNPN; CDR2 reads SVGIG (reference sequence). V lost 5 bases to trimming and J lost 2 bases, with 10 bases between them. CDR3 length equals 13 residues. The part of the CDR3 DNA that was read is TGTGCCTGGGCGCGGGGCGCTGGAAACACC. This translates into CAWARGAGNT. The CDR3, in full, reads CAWARGAGNTIYF.

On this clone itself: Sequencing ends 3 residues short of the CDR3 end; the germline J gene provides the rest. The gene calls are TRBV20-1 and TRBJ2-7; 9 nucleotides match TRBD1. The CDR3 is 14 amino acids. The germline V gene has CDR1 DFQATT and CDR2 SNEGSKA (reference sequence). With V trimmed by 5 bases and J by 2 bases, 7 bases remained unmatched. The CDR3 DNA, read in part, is TGCAGTGCTCAGGGACAGGGCACTACCTACGAG. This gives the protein CSAQGQGTTYE. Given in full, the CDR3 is CSAQGQGTTYEQYF.

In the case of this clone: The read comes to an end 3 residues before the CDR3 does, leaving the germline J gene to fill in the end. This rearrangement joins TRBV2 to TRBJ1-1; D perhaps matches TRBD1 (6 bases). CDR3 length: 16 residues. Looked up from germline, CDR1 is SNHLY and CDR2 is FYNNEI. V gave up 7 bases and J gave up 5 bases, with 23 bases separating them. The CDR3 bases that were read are TGTGCCAGCACCGAAGGACTCGGGGGGCGGGTAACTGAA. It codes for CASTEGLGGRVTE. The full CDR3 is CASTEGLGGRVTEAFF.

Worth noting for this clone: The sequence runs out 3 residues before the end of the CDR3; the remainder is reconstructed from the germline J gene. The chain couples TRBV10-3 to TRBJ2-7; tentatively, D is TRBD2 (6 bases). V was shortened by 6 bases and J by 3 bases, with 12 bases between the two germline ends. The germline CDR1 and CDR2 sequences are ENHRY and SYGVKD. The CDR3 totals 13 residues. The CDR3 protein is CAIRLAGNYEQYF. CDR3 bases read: TGTGCCATCAGATTGGCGGGAAACTACGAG.

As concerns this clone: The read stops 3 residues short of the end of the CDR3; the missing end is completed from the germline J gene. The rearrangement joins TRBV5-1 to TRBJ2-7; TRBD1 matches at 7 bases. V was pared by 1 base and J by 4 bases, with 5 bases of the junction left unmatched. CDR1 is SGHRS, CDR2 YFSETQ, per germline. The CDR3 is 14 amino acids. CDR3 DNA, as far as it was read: TGCGCCAGCAGCTTGTTCGCGACAGGGTACGAG. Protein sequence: CASSLFATGYE. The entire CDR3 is CASSLFATGYEQYF. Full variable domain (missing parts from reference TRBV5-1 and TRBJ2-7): KAGVTQTPRYLIKTRGQQVTLSCSPISGHRSVSWYQQTPGQGLQFLFEYFSETQRNKGNFPGRFSGRQFSNSRSEMNVSTLELGDSALYLCASSLFATGYEQYFGPGTRLTVT.

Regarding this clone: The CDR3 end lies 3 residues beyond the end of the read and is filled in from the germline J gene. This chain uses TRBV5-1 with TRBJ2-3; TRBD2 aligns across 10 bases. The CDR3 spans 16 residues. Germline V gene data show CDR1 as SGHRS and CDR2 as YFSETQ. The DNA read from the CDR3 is TGCGCCAGCAGCTTGGGACTAGCGGGTTCCCAAGAGACG. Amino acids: CASSLGLAGSQET. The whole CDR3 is CASSLGLAGSQETQYF.

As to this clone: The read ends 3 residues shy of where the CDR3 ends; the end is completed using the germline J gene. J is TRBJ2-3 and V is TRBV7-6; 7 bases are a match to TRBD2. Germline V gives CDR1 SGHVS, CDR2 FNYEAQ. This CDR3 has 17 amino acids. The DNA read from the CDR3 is TGTGCCAGCAGCTTATTTTCGGGGGAGGGCCCTATTGAGACG. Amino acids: CASSLFSGEGPIET. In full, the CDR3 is CASSLFSGEGPIETQYF.

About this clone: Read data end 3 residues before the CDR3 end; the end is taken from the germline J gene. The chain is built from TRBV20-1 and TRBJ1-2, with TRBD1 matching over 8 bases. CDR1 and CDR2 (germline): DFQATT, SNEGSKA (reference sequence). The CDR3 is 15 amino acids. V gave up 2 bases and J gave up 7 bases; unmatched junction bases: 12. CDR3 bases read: TGCAGTGCTAGAATGGGGGCAGGGGGCTGGGGTGGC. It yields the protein CSARMGAGGWGG. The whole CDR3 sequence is CSARMGAGGWGGYTF.

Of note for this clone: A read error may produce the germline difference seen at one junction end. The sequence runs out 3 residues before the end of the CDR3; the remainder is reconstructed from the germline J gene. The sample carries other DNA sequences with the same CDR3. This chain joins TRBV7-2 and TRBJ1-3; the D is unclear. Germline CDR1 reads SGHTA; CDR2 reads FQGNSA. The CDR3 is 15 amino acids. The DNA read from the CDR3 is TGTGCCAGCAGCTCTACAGCACTCTCTGGAAACACA. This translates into CASSSTALSGNT. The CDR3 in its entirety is CASSSTALSGNTIYF. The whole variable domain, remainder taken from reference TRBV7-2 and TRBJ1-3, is GAGVSQSPSNKVTEKGKDVELRCDPISGHTALYWYRQSLGQGLEFLIYFQGNSAPDKSGLPSDRFSAERTGGSVSTLTIQRTQQEDSAVYLCASSSTALSGNTIYFGEGSWLTVV.

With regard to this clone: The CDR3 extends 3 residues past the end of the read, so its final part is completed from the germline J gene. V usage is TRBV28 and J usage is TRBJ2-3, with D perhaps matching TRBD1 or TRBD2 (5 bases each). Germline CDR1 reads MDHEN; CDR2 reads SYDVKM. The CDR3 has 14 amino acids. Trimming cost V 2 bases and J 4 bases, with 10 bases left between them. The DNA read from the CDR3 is TGTGCCAGCAGTTTACCGCAGGGAGCAGATACG. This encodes CASSLPQGADT. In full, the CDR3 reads CASSLPQGADTQYF.

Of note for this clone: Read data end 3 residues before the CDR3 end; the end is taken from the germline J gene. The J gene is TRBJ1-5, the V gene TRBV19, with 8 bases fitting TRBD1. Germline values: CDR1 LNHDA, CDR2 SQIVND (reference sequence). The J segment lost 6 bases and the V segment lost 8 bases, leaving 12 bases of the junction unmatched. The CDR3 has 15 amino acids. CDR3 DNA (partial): TGTGCCAGTGGGATATTCGGACAGGGCGCTCAGCCC. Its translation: CASGIFGQGAQP. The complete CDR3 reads CASGIFGQGAQPQHF.

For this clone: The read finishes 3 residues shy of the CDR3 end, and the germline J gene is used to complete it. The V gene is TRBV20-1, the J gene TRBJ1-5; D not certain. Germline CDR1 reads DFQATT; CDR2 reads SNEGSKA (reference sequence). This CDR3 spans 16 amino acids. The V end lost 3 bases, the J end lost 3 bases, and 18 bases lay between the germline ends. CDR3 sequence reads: CSARCHLVGLNQPQHF. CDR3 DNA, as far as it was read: TGCAGTGCTAGGTGTCATTTGGTAGGGCTCAATCAGCCC.

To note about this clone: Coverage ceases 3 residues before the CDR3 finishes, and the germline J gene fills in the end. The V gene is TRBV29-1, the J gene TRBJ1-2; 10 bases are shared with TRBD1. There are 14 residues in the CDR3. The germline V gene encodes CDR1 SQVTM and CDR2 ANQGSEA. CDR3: CSAPGQGSDYDYTF. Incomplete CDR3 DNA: TGCAGCGCCCCGGGACAGGGGTCGGACTACGAC.

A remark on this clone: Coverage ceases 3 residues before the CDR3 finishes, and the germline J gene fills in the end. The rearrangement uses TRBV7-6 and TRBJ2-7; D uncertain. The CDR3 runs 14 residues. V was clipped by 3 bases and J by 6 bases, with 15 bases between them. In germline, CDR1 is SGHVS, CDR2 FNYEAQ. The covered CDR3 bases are TGTGCCAGCAGCTTTTCCCCATCTACCACCGAG. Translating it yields CASSFSPSTTE. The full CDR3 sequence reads CASSFSPSTTEQYF.

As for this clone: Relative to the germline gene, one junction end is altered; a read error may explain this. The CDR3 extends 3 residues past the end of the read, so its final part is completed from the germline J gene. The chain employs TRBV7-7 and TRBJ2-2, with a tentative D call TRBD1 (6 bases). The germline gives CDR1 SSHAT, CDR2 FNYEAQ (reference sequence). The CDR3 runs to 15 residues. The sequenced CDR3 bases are TGTGCTAGCAGCTCAATAACAGGGCGATCCGGGGAG. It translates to CASSSITGRSGE. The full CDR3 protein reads CASSSITGRSGELFF. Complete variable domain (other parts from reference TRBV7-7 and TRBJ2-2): GAGVSQSPRYKVTKRGQDVTLRCDPISSHATLYWYQQALGQGPEFLTYFNYEAQPDKSGLPSDRFSAERPEGSISTLTIQRTEQRDSAMYRCASSSITGRSGELFFGEGSRLTVL.

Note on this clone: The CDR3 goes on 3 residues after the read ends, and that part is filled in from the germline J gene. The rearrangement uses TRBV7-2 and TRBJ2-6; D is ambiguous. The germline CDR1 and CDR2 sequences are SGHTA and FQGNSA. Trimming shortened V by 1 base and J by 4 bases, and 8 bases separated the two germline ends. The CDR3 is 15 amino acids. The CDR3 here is CASSLGQRGANVLTF. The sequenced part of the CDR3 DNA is TGTGCCAGCAGCTTAGGTCAGCGAGGGGCCAACGTC.

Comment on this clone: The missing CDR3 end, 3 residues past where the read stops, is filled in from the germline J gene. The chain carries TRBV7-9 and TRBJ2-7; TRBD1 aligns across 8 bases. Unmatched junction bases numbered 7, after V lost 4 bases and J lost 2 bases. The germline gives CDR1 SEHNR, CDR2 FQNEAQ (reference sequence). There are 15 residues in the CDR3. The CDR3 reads CASSSVGTGTYEQYF. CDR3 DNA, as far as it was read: TGTGCCAGCAGCTCGGTCGGGACAGGAACCTACGAG.

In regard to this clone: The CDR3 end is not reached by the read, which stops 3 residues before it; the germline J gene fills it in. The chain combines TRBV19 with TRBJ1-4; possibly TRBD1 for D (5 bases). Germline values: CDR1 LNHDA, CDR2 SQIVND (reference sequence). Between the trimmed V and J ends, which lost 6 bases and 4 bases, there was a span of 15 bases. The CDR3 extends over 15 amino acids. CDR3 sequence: CASRFRGVDNEKLFF. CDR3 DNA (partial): TGTGCCAGTAGGTTTCGAGGGGTGGATAATGAAAAA.

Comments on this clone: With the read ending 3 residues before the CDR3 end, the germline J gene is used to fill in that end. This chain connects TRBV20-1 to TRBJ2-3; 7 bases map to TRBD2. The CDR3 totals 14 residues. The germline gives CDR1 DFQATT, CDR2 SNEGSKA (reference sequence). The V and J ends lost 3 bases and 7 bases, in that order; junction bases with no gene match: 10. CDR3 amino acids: CSASDFSGQYTQYF. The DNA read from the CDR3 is TGCAGTGCTAGCGACTTTAGCGGGCAGTATACG.

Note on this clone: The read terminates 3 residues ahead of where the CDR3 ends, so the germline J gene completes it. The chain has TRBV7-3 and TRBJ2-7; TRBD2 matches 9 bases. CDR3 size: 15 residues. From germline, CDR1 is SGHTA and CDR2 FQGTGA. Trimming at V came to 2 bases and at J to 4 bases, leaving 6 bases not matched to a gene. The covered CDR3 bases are TGTGCCAGCAGCTTAGGGGGCGGGAGGGATTACGAG. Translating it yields CASSLGGGRDYE. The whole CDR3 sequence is CASSLGGGRDYEQYF.

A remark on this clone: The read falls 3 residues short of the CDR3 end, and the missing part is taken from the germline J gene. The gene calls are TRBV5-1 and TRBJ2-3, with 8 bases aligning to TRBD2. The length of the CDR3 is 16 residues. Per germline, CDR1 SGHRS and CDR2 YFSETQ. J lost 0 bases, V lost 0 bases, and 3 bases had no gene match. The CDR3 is CASSLDRGGSTDTQYF. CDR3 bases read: TGCGCCAGCAGCTTGGACCGCGGGGGGAGCACAGATACG.

CDR3 sequence: CASSFGTPAGYTF. Partial CDR3 DNA: TGCGCCAGCAGTTTCGGGACACCCGCTGGC. The chain joins TRBV5-1 to TRBJ1-2; TRBD1 might be the D (6 bases). The observed sequence ends 3 residues before the CDR3 terminus, with the missing tail filled in from the germline J gene. CDR1 is SGHRS, CDR2 YFSETQ, per germline. Trimming removed 5 bases from V and 7 bases from J, with 15 bases in between. The CDR3 loop spans 13 amino acids.

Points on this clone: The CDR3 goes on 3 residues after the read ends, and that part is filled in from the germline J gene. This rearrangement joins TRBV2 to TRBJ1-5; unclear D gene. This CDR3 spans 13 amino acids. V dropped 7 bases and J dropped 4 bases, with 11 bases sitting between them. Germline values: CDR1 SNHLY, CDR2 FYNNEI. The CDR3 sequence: CASTIERNQPQHF. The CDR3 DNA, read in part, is TGTGCCAGCACTATCGAACGAAATCAGCCC.

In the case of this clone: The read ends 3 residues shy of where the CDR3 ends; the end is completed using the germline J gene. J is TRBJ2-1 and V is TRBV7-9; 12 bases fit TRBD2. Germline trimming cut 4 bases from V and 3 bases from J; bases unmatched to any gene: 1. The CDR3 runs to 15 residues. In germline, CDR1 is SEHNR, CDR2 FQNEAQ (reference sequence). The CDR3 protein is CASSSSGRGYNEQFF. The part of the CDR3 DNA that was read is TGTGCCAGCAGCTCTAGCGGGAGGGGCTACAATGAG. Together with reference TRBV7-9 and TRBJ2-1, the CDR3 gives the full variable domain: DTGVSQNPRHKITKRGQNVTFRCDPISEHNRLYWYRQTLGQGPEFLTYFQNEAQLEKSRLLSDRFSAERPKGSFSTLEIQRTEQGDSAMYLCASSSSGRGYNEQFFGPGTRLTVL.